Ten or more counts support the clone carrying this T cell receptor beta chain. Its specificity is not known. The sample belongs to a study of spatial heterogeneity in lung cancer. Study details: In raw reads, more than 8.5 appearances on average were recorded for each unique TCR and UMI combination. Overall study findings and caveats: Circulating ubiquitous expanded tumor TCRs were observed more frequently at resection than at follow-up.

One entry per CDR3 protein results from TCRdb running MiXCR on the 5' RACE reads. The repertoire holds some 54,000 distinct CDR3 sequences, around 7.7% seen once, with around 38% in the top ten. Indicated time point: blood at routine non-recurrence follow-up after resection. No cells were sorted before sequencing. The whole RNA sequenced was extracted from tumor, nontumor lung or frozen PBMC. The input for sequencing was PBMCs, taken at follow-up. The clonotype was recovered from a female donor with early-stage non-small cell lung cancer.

The CDR3 spells CSARKGSQPQHF. The CDR3 nucleotides are TGCAGTGCTAGAAAGGGATCCCAGCCCCAGCATTTT. The J gene is TRBJ1-5, the V gene TRBV20-1; D call uncertain. V lost 2 bases to trimming and J lost 7 bases, with 9 bases between them. Germline assignment: CDR1 DFQATT and CDR2 SNEGSKA (reference sequence). The CDR3 sequence is 12 residues long.